What follows describes a single T cell receptor beta chain. There is no known antigen for this receptor. No clone much larger than this one lies a single base away; base qualities are absent. This entry comes from a study of blood T cell repertoires in COVID-19 (dated by TCRdb to the early 2020s). Concerning the study at large: Collaborator samples came from the United States, Italy and Spain and covered acute and convalescent phases of COVID-19. The prospective study material was composed of cDNA or gDNA derived from T cells, B-cell-depleted T cells, or PBMCs. Subjects who had been exposed to COVID-19, were actively infected with it, or had recovered from it provided the deeply sampled blood TCRbeta repertoires that made up the dataset. The repertoires were released in a freely available public database intended as a resource for research on the immune response to SARS-CoV-2. The samples were drawn from two sources: the first 160 participants of the ongoing ImmuneRACE study, and 1,000 to 1,500 subjects contributed by 6 global collaborators. A de-identified subject ID, COVID-19 status, age in years and sex were almost always included in the sample metadata. Where available, HLA class I and class II types were obtained from metadata supplied by the sample provider rather than from assay-based typing. The full study reports these points: The amount of clinical and demographic metadata varied by source and participant and was provided uncurated.

The immunoSEQ Assay, a bias-controlled multiplex PCR, was used to amplify TCRbeta CDR3 regions from genomic DNA. The paper's data handling went like this. Nucleated cell counts per sample were estimated from amplification of reference gene primers within the assay. To quantify the absolute abundance of each unique TCRbeta CDR3 rearrangement, sequence reads were collapsed and filtered. Productive Simpson clonality was computed per sample as the square root of Simpson's diversity index over productive rearrangements. TCRdb retrieved this table from immuneACCESS and kept in-frame rearrangements only. Not all clones are present; in checked studies, unresolved V genes account for under half, and no reason is known for the remainder. V and J calls and clone size are those listed in that table; D and trimming were worked out from the DNA. Present in this sample are fewer than 100,000 clones, about four fifths of which were seen just once. Around a quarter of the sample goes to the ten largest clones.

The CDR3 runs 16 amino acids, cysteine and phenylalanine included. CDR3 DNA is the only sequence kept; it has 48 bases, read in frame from the first base. CDR1 is given as LGHNA and CDR2 as YSLEER, both from the germline V gene. At the junction V is shortened by 4 bases and J by 8 bases; bases outside the gene matches: 13. Whole blood was collected in K2EDTA tubes by collaborating institutions according to the institutions' own protocols. For TCRbeta analysis, collaborators shipped samples as frozen whole blood, isolated PBMCs, or DNA extracted from either of those sample types. The chain uses TRBV4-3 and TRBJ2-1; 8 central bases correspond to TRBD2. The receptor comes from a man between 70 and 80 years old with acute or convalescent COVID-19. Sequenced material: peripheral blood. The CDR3 in this case is CASSLLGSGRSYEQFF. The base sequence is TGCGCCAGCAGCCTGCTTGGGAGCGGGAGATCCTATGAGCAGTTCTTC.